One and the same sample provided the 10 T cell receptor beta chains below, sequenced in a study of blood T cell repertoires in COVID-19. Sequencing was performed with immunoSEQ multiplex PCR; in TCRdb, only in-frame clones are kept and a portion is missing. The sample contains 200,000 to 300,000 clones, around 86% of which appear only once. Sequenced material: PBMCs or T cells enriched from blood (not recorded which). The receptors stem from a woman aged 45-65 years who had recovered from COVID-19.

The rearrangement joins TRBV19 to TRBJ2-4, with 8 bases that match TRBD1. The CDR3 spans 13 residues. Germline V gene lookup returns CDR1 LNHDA and CDR2 SQIVND (reference sequence). J was trimmed by 7 bases and V by 4 bases; bases with no gene match: 3. The CDR3 DNA follows: TGTGCCAGTAGTACTTACAGGGGGAACATTCAGTACTTC. Protein product: CASSTYRGNIQYF.

This chain connects TRBV19 to TRBJ1-2, with TRBD1 matching 7 bases. Germline values: CDR1 LNHDA, CDR2 SQIVND (reference sequence). V shed 6 bases and J 8 bases; nucleotides not matched to a gene: 9. The CDR3 totals 13 residues. This CDR3 is CASSPGQERGYTF. CDR3 DNA: TGTGCCAGTAGCCCAGGACAGGAGAGGGGCTACACCTTC.

The chain carries TRBV7-9 and TRBJ1-2; a weak D match, TRBD1 (5 bases). Germline V gene data show CDR1 as SEHNR and CDR2 as FQNEAQ (reference sequence). The CDR3 runs 16 residues. V was pared by 5 bases and J by 5 bases, with 21 bases between. The CDR3 region is CASSSTQTGTEYGYTF. The CDR3 DNA is TGTGCCAGCAGCAGCACCCAGACCGGGACTGAGTATGGCTACACCTTC.

This clone was seen just once. The chain joins TRBV4-1 to TRBJ2-1, with 11 bases matching TRBD1. The germline CDR1 and CDR2 sequences are MGHRA and YSYEKL. The CDR3 contains 19 residues. V lost 0 bases, J lost 6 bases, and 13 bases stayed unmatched. The CDR3 loop is CASSQERTGGLSGSNEQFF. In DNA form, the CDR3 reads TGCGCCAGCAGCCAAGAGAGGACAGGGGGCCTTAGCGGGTCCAATGAGCAGTTCTTC.

This clone was recorded once. The genes are TRBV3-1 (or the pseudogene TRBV3-2) and TRBJ1-3; D gene unclear. V was cut by 4 bases and J by 1 base, with 11 bases left in between. The CDR3 is 15 amino acids. The germline CDR1 and CDR2 sequences are LGHDT and YNNKEL (reference sequence). CDR3 nucleotide sequence: TGTGCCAGCAGCCGCAGGCGACAATCTGGAAACACCATATATTTT. Its translation: CASSRRRQSGNTIYF.

J is TRBJ2-7 and V is TRBV3-1 (or the pseudogene TRBV3-2); 7 nucleotides agree with TRBD1. With 7 bases clipped from V and 6 bases from J, the junction kept 9 bases outside the gene matches. Germline-derived CDR1 and CDR2 are LGHDT and YNNKEL (reference sequence). The CDR3 has 13 residues. The CDR3 DNA reads TGTGCCAGCAAAGACAGGGTGCGAGTCGAGCAGTACTTC. Amino acids: CASKDRVRVEQYF.

This clone was recorded only once. This sequence joins TRBV28 and TRBJ1-1, with no clear D. CDR3 length equals 14 residues. V shed 4 bases and J shed 1 base, with 10 bases lying between them. Germline assignment: CDR1 MDHEN and CDR2 SYDVKM. This CDR3 is CASSYETWNTEAFF. CDR3 sequence (DNA): TGTGCCAGCAGTTACGAGACTTGGAACACTGAAGCTTTCTTT.

This chain connects TRBV3-1 (or the pseudogene TRBV3-2) to TRBJ2-2; 7 positions agree with TRBD2. Per the germline V gene, CDR1 is LGHDT and CDR2 is YNNKEL (reference sequence). The V segment lost 4 bases and the J segment 5 bases; nucleotides outside the gene matches: 4. The CDR3 length is 14 residues. CDR3 sequence reads: CASSLLALTGELFF. The CDR3 nucleotides are TGTGCCAGCAGCCTACTAGCGCTAACCGGGGAGCTGTTTTTT.

The genes are TRBV7-9 and TRBJ2-2; 10 nucleotides align to TRBD1. Germline CDR1 is SEHNR and CDR2 is FQNEAQ (reference sequence). This CDR3 is built from 16 residues. Trimming removed 10 bases from V and 0 bases from J; junction bases left unmatched: 8. The CDR3 spells CAIQSGQGANTGELFF. In DNA form, the CDR3 reads TGTGCCATCCAAAGCGGACAGGGGGCGAACACCGGGGAGCTGTTTTTT.

The chain couples TRBV6-2 or TRBV6-3 to TRBJ2-5, with 7 nucleotides matching TRBD1. The CDR3 has 14 residues. Germline V CDR1 and CDR2: MNHEY, SVGEGT. V was pared by 5 bases and J by 2 bases, with 5 bases of the junction left unmatched. This CDR3 is CASSGGQPQETQYF. The CDR3 coding sequence is TGTGCCAGCAGTGGGGGACAGCCTCAAGAGACCCAGTACTTC.